The 18 T cell receptor beta chains below come from one sample, sequenced in a study of human T cells and chemical hapten exposure. One entry per CDR3 protein, called by TCRdb with MiXCR from the RACE reads. This sample has under 300,000 distinct CDR3 sequences, with around 7.7% found just once. Time point denoted: pre-sensitization, week 0. Specified treatment: therapeutic diphenylcyclopropenone sensitization with weekly scalp DPC. The input for sequencing was whole blood, taken in connection with sensitization to the hapten diphenylcyclopropenone (DPC). The receptors were gathered from a man aged 18 to 35 with alopecia areata. Some clones in this sample may be carry-over from other donors' samples.

This clonotype was seen a handful of times. The chain combines TRBV7-8 with TRBJ2-2; 10 nucleotides align to TRBD1. J gave up 5 bases and V 6 bases, and 9 bases lay outside the gene matches. The CDR3 extends over 16 amino acids. CDR1 SGHVS and CDR2 FQNEAQ come from the germline V gene. CDR3 amino acids: CASSPRPGQGTGELFF. CDR3 nucleotides: TGTGCCAGCAGTCCTCGACCGGGACAGGGGACCGGGGAGCTGTTTTTT.

This clonotype has a handful of counts. This chain uses TRBV10-3 with TRBJ2-7; a weak D match, TRBD1 (5 bases). V lost 5 bases to trimming and J lost 7 bases, with 24 bases between them. Germline CDR1 is ENHRY and CDR2 is SYGVKD. This CDR3 spans 16 amino acids. The CDR3 nucleotides are TGTGCCATCAGTAACCCGGACAAAGGTAGGGCTCCGGAGCAGTACGTC. Translation: CAISNPDKGRAPEQYV.

This clonotype was observed many times. The V gene is TRBV7-9, the J gene TRBJ2-7, with a possible D match to TRBD1 (6 bases). The CDR3 length is 14 residues. Looked up from germline, CDR1 is SEHNR and CDR2 is FQNEAQ (reference sequence). V gave up 5 bases and J gave up 5 bases, with 16 bases separating them. CDR3 sequence reads: CASSENPGVHEQYV. The CDR3 DNA is TGTGCCAGCAGCGAAAATCCAGGGGTTCACGAGCAGTACGTC.

The V gene is TRBV11-1, the J gene TRBJ1-1, with D uncertain. Germline V lookup: CDR1 SGHAT, CDR2 FQDESV (reference sequence). This CDR3 spans 13 amino acids. V was clipped by 6 bases and J by 3 bases, with 11 bases between them. CDR3 amino acids: CASRKADYTEAFF. Written as DNA, the CDR3 is TGTGCCAGCAGGAAAGCGGATTACACTGAAGCTTTCTTT.

This clonotype was seen repeatedly, ten times or more. CDR3 sequence: CASSSDPTGSQPQHF. As DNA, the CDR3 is TGTGCCAGCAGCTCCGACCCCACAGGGAGTCAGCCCCAGCATTTT. The V and J genes are TRBV9 and TRBJ1-5, with a possible D match to TRBD1 (6 bases). The germline V and J ends were trimmed by 4 bases and 6 bases, with 17 bases remaining between them. CDR1 and CDR2 (germline): SGDLS, YYNGEE. This CDR3 has 15 amino acids.

This clonotype was observed a few times. The chain recombines TRBV18 with TRBJ1-5; the match to TRBD1 covers 9 bases. Unmatched junction bases numbered 9, after V lost 5 bases and J lost 4 bases. This CDR3 comprises 16 residues. CDR1 and CDR2 (germline): KGHSH, LQKENI. DNA for the CDR3: TGTGCCAGCTCAATCAAACCGGGACAGGGAAATCAGCCCCAGCATTTT. This translates into CASSIKPGQGNQPQHF.

The chain employs TRBV28 and TRBJ1-2; 8 bases agree with TRBD1. Trimming took 0 bases from V and 2 from J; bases not matched to a gene: 5. This CDR3 contains 16 residues. CDR1 and CDR2 from the germline V gene are MDHEN and SYDVKM. CDR3 residues: CASSLWPTGGNYGYTF. The CDR3 DNA sequence: TGTGCCAGCAGTTTATGGCCCACAGGGGGGAACTATGGCTACACCTTC.

The chain recombines TRBV12-3 or TRBV12-4 with TRBJ2-1; no clear D gene. There are 14 residues in the CDR3. V shed 4 bases and J shed 6 bases, with 13 bases lying between them. The CDR3 spells CASSSPGLRNEQFF. In nucleotides, the CDR3 is TGTGCCAGCAGTTCCCCCGGGCTACGCAATGAGCAGTTCTTC.

The genes are TRBV25-1 and TRBJ1-1, with TRBD1 identical over 9 bases. The CDR3 consists of 17 residues. The germline V gene encodes CDR1 MGHDK and CDR2 SYGVNS. V was clipped by 10 bases and J by 3 bases; unmatched bases: 18. The CDR3 nucleotides are TGTGCCACCGTTAGTTCCGACAGGGGGGAAGAGGACACTGAAGCTTTCTTT. Protein: CATVSSDRGEEDTEAFF. The full variable domain, rest sourced from reference TRBV25-1 and TRBJ1-1, is EADIYQTPRYLVIGTGKKITLECSQTMGHDKMYWYQQDPGMELHLIHYSYGVNSTEKGDLSSESTVSRIRTEHFPLTLESARPSHTSQYLCATVSSDRGEEDTEAFFGQGTRLTVV.

This chain links TRBV27 with TRBJ2-3; D is possibly TRBD1 (5 bases). The length of the CDR3 is 18 residues. V lost 3 bases, J lost 2 bases, and 21 bases lay in between. Germline V CDR1 and CDR2: MNHEY, SMNVEV (reference sequence). The CDR3 DNA follows: TGTGCCAGCAGTTTCCTAAGACAGCCCGCAGCTCACACAGATACGCAGTATTTT. Translation: CASSFLRQPAAHTDTQYF.

In its sample, this clonotype was seen many times. This chain uses TRBV20-1 with TRBJ1-1; D not resolved. Germline loops: CDR1 DFQATT, CDR2 SNEGSKA (reference sequence). The CDR3 covers 15 residues. The ends were cut back, 0 bases at V and 1 base at J, with 12 bases in the middle. The CDR3: CSARDLGSWNTEAFF. Written as DNA, the CDR3 is TGCAGTGCTAGAGATCTCGGCAGCTGGAACACTGAAGCTTTCTTT.

The chain is built from TRBV6-6 and TRBJ1-3; 9 positions agree with TRBD1. CDR3 size: 17 residues. Germline lookup yields CDR1 MNHNY and CDR2 SVGAGI (reference sequence). The ends lost 6 bases at V and 3 bases at J; junction bases unmatched: 12. CDR3 amino acids: CASSARTGDSSGNTIYF. The CDR3 DNA is TGTGCCAGCAGCGCCAGGACAGGGGATTCGAGTGGAAACACCATATATTTT.

The chain has TRBV12-3 or TRBV12-4 and TRBJ2-5; 12 bases agree with TRBD2. The CDR3 contains 17 residues. With V trimmed by 7 bases and J by 2 bases, 11 bases remained unmatched. The CDR3: CASTKRTSGELQETQYF. The DNA for the CDR3 is TGTGCCAGCACGAAGCGGACTAGCGGGGAACTACAAGAGACCCAGTACTTC.

The rearrangement uses TRBV7-2 and TRBJ2-6; 7 bases agree with TRBD1. CDR3 size: 17 residues. V was clipped by 2 bases and J by 6 bases; unmatched bases: 10. The germline CDR1 and CDR2 sequences are SGHTA and FQGNSA. CDR3 loop: CASSLPPRGRKANVLTF. The CDR3 region has the DNA TGTGCCAGCAGCTTACCCCCTAGGGGGCGCAAGGCCAACGTCCTGACTTTC.

This clonotype was seen a few times. The chain employs TRBV3-1 and TRBJ1-2; possibly TRBD1 for D (5 bases). V was shortened by 0 bases and J by 9 bases, with 20 bases between the two germline ends. CDR1 is LGHDT and CDR2 is YNNKEL in the germline V gene (reference sequence). CDR3 length: 16 amino acids. CDR3 protein: CASSQDLVSGHWSYTF. The CDR3 nucleotides are TGTGCCAGCAGCCAAGATCTTGTAAGCGGACATTGGAGCTACACCTTC.

The rearrangement joins TRBV5-6 to TRBJ1-1, with no clear D. The germline gives CDR1 SGHDT, CDR2 YYEEEE. V gave up 1 base and J gave up 13 bases, with 23 bases separating them. This CDR3 has 15 residues. CDR3 in amino acids: CASSLNTEVLWEGFF. CDR3 sequence (DNA): TGTGCCAGCAGCTTGAATACGGAGGTCCTTTGGGAGGGTTTCTTT.

As for this clonotype: A read error may produce the germline difference seen at one junction end. The chain links TRBV6-5 to TRBJ2-2; D remains ambiguous. The CDR3 is made up of 15 amino acids. Germline assignment: CDR1 MNHEY and CDR2 SVGAGI. In DNA, the CDR3 is TGTGCCAACAGTTACGACTCTGGGATCACCGGGGAGCTGTTTTTT. The encoded protein is CANSYDSGITGELFF.

In this sample, this clonotype turned up many times. The chain links TRBV29-1 to TRBJ2-5; 9 nucleotides match TRBD1. Germline-derived CDR1 and CDR2 are SQVTM and ANQGSEA. V was clipped by 6 bases and J by 5 bases; unmatched bases: 13. This CDR3 contains 15 residues. For the CDR3, the DNA is TGCAGCGTGGAACCCGGGACAGGGAATTTGGAGACCCAGTACTTC. It yields the protein CSVEPGTGNLETQYF.